This T cell receptor beta chain was documented in a study of control samples from healthy donors and cancer patients. V trimming: 7 bases; J trimming: 2 bases; junction bases outside the gene matches: 15. The CDR3 is made up of 17 amino acids. Germline V gene lookup returns CDR1 SNHLY and CDR2 FYNNEI. The repertoire was sequenced with immunoSEQ multiplex PCR; TCRdb's copy has only in-frame clones and lacks some. The table has tens of thousands of clones, 88% seen once; the top ten hold less than 4%. The chain couples TRBV2 to TRBJ2-3, with 7 nucleotides matching TRBD1. Sample: blood. The TCR originated in a man aged 50 to 60 in good health. The CDR3 sequence: CASKTNRDGTDTDTQYF. CDR3 DNA sequence: TGTGCCAGCAAAACAAACCGTGACGGGACAGACACAGATACGCAGTATTTT.